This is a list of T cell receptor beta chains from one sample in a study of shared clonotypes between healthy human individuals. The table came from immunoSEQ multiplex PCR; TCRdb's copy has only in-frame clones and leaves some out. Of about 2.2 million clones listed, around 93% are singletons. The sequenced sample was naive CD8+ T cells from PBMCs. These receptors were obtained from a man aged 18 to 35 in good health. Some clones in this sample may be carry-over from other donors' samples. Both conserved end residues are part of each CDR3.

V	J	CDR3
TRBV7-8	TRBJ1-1	CASSLGTPSEAFF
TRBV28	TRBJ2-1	CASSSGMYNEQFF
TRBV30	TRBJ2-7	CAWSVGRGSEQYF
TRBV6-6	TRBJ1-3	CASRPRTGGAGNTIYF
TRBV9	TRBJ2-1	CATSRGRSGEQFF
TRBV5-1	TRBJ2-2	CASSFRDGNTGELFF
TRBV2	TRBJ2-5	CASGGARGRETQYF
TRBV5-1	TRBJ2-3	CASSPLAGGTDTQYF
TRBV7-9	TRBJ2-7	CASSQLEQGSYEQYF
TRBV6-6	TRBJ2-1	CASSYKTTSIYNEQFF
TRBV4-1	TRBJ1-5	CASSQVRSNQPQHF
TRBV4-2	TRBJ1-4	CASSQGGEDEKLFF
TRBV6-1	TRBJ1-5	CASSEWGGGNQPQHF
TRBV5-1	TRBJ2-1	CASSFTADNEQFF
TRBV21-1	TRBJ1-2	CASSKVWSEDKTGEGHGYTF
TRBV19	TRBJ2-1	CASSIARDYLAYNEQFF
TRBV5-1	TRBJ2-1	CASSLARGAYNEQFF
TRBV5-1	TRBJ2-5	CASSLWQGAQETQYF
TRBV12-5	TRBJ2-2	CASGLPALETGELFF
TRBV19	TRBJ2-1	CASSPDGSSYNEQFF
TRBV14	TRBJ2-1	CASSRFRTTSGDEQFF
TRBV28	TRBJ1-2	CASSFLRVDYGYTF
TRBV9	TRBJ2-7	CASSVLTPLADTYEQYF
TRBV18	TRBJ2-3	CASSSKGSGGFGDTQYF
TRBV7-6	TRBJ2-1	CASSPGLREQFF
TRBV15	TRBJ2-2	CATSLGHGNTGELFF
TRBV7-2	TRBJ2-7	CASRPSGRGRSSYEQYF
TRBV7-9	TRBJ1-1	CASSLAPRLELNTEAFF
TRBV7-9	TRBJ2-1	CASSTPLGNNEQFF
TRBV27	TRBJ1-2	CASSPKGDYGYTF
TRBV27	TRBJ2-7	CASSWSGGRGSVYEQYF
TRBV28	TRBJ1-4	CASRTRGDSEKLFF
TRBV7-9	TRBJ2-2	CASSLPSGRGGELFF
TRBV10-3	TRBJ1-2	CAIRLQTGIDGYTF
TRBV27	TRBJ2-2	CASTGRSNTGELFF
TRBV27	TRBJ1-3	CASSLSRGSGNTIYF
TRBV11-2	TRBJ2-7	CASSLGLAFYEQYF
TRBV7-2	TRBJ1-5	CASSLGRLNQPQHF
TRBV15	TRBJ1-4	CATSRARQLNEKLFF
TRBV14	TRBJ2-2	CASSPFVTGELFF
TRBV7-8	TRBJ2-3	CASSLVPTTQYF
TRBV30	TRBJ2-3	CAWSAPTSGRDTQYF
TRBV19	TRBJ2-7	CASSMAESYEQYF
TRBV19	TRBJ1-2	CASSIGRGNYGYTF
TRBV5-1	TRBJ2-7	CASSLGFGTLAYEQYF
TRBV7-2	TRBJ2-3	CASSFWLDTQYF
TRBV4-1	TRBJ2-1	CASSQDRGGGQDEQFF
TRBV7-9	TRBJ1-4	CASSEPGQGGNEKLFF
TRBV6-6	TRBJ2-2	CASREKTSGSRGELFF
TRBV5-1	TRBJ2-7	CASSLDLTTSYEQYF
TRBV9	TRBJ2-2	CASSVGLPGNGELFF
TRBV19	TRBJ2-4	CASKDRLAKNIQYF
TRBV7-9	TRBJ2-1	CASSTGPPMNNEQFF
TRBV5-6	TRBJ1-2	CASSGGRLYGYTF
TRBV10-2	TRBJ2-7	CASSPGTGASPYEQYF
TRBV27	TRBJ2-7	CASSPSATGDWSYEQYF
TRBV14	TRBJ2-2	CASSQTSGRWLTGELFF